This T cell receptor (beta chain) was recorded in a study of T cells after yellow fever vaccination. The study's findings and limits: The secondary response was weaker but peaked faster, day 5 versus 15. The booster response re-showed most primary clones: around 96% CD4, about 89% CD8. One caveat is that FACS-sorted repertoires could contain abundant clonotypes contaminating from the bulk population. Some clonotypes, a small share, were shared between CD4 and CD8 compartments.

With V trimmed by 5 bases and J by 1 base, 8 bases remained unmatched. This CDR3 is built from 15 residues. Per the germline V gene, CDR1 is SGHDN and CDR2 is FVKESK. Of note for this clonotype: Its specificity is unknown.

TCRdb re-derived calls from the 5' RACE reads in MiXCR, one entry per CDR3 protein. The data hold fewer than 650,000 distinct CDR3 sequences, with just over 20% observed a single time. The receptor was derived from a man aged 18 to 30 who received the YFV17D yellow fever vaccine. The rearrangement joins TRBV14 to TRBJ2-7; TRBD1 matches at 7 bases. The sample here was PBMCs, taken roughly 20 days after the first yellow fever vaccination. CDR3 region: CASSGGQHLSYEQYF. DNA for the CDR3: TGTGCCAGCAGCGGGGGACAGCATCTATCCTACGAGCAGTACTTC.